This TCR beta chain was captured in a study of somatic mutations in cytotoxic T cells in rheumatoid arthritis. At the level of the study: Prior to any treatment and right after diagnosis, patient blood (under 31 ml EDTA) was drawn. Flow sorting yielded some V beta antibody-stained T-cell populations at nearly 100% purity, among them V beta1+ cells sequenced for TCRB.

The germline gives CDR1 MNHEY, CDR2 SMNVEV (reference sequence). This CDR3 spans 16 amino acids. Between the trimmed V and J ends, which lost 6 bases and 0 bases, there was a span of 15 bases. Produced via immunoSEQ multiplex PCR; TCRdb's table is partial and in-frame only. Here the sample spans 19,000 or so clones, around 83% being singletons. This chain uses TRBV27 with TRBJ2-1; D may be TRBD2 (6 bases). The sequenced sample consisted of CD8+ T cells sorted from blood. This TCR came from a man aged 18 to 29 with rheumatoid arthritis. Here the CDR3 reads CASRAGNLYSYNEQFF. As DNA, the CDR3 is TGTGCCAGCAGAGCGGGCAACCTATACTCCTACAATGAGCAGTTCTTC.